Presented here are 27 T cell receptor beta chains from one specimen sequenced in a study of T cells in Graves' hyperthyroidism and ophthalmopathy. It was RNA transcripts that yielded the amplified TCR beta CDR3 regions. RT-PCR in the first round (using the HTBI primer set) targeted the TCR CDR3. Via MiXCR, TCRdb re-called the multiplex PCR reads, giving one row per CDR3 protein. The data show roughly 380,000 distinct CDR3 sequences, 15% to 20% seen once. Sequencing was performed on blood. These receptors came from a woman in her forties with Graves' ophthalmopathy.

This clonotype was counted at least ten times. V gene TRBV5-1 combines with J gene TRBJ1-1; 9 positions agree with TRBD1. V dropped 0 bases and J dropped 6; count of bases not matched to a gene: 9. Germline CDR1 and CDR2: SGHRS and YFSETQ. The CDR3 is made up of 16 amino acids. The CDR3 sequence: CASSLDQQGAGAEAFF. For the CDR3, the DNA is TGCGCCAGCAGCTTGGACCAACAGGGGGCCGGGGCTGAAGCTTTCTTT.

This clonotype occurred many times. The chain combines TRBV12-3 or TRBV12-4 with TRBJ1-5; the D gene is possibly TRBD1 (5 bases). The V end was cut by 3 bases, the J end by 3 bases, with 12 bases between. CDR3 length: 15 amino acids. The CDR3 sequence is CASSFGGGANQPQHF. CDR3 coding DNA: TGTGCCAGCAGTTTCGGGGGGGGTGCCAATCAGCCCCAGCATTTT.

This clonotype was observed at least ten times. J is TRBJ2-7 and V is TRBV7-2; 12 positions agree with TRBD2. The germline V gene encodes CDR1 SGHTA and CDR2 FQGNSA. This CDR3 has 17 residues. J was trimmed by 2 bases and V by 2 bases; bases with no gene match: 7. As DNA, the CDR3 is TGTGCCAGCAGCTTATCGGTCCCTAGCGGGAGGGCCTACGAGCAGTACTTC. It encodes CASSLSVPSGRAYEQYF.

V is TRBV15 and J is TRBJ2-7, with unresolved D. V lost 1 base to trimming and J lost 5 bases, with 15 bases between them. The length of the CDR3 is 15 residues. CDR1 and CDR2 (germline): LNHNV, YYDKDF (reference sequence). The CDR3 coding sequence is TGTGCCACCAGCAGAGGGGGTGACACCGGGCACGAGCAGTACTTC. This sequence encodes CATSRGGDTGHEQYF.

This clonotype was detected many times. This chain links TRBV4-1 with TRBJ1-1; 7 nucleotides match TRBD1. J lost 9 bases, V lost 3 bases, and 19 bases had no gene match. The CDR3 consists of 17 residues. Germline V gene data show CDR1 as MGHRA and CDR2 as YSYEKL. CDR3 amino acids: CASSHTQLRTGIIQAFF. In DNA, the CDR3 is TGCGCCAGCAGCCACACACAACTGAGGACAGGAATAATTCAAGCTTTCTTT.

This clonotype came up many times. V usage is TRBV6-2 or TRBV6-3 and J usage is TRBJ1-1; D is undetermined. V lost 8 bases and J 3 bases, leaving 7 bases between the germline ends. The germline CDR1 and CDR2 sequences are MNHEY and SVGEGT. This CDR3 region has 11 residues. The CDR3 DNA reads TGTGCCAGCCACGGGTACACTGAAGCTTTCTTT. Its translation is CASHGYTEAFF.

Only a few counts were recorded for this clonotype. The chain joins TRBV4-2 to TRBJ2-1, with 7 nucleotides matching TRBD2. The CDR3 length is 16 residues. Per germline, CDR1 LGHNA and CDR2 YNFKEQ. V dropped 0 bases and J dropped 5; count of bases not matched to a gene: 7. Written as DNA, the CDR3 is TGTGCCAGCAGCCAAGATGGCGGGAGCCCCCACAATGAGCAGTTCTTC. Translating it yields CASSQDGGSPHNEQFF.

There are many counts of this clonotype. CDR3 bases: TGTGCCAGCAGCCAAGATCTTCCTGGTGGAAACACCATATATTTT. This encodes CASSQDLPGGNTIYF. The chain uses TRBV14 and TRBJ1-3; D not resolved. Germline V gives CDR1 SGHDN, CDR2 FVKESK. This CDR3 has 15 residues. The V end lost 0 bases, the J end lost 3 bases, and 9 bases lay between the germline ends.

This clonotype was observed a handful of times. The chain has TRBV13 and TRBJ1-1, with 7 bases lining up with TRBD1. CDR1 is PRHDT and CDR2 is FYEKMQ in the germline V gene (reference sequence). The CDR3 is 14 amino acids. V was pared by 6 bases and J by 3 bases, with 7 bases of the junction left unmatched. The CDR3 region has the DNA TGTGCCAGCAGTTACATAGGGGGCTACACTGAAGCTTTCTTT. Translation: CASSYIGGYTEAFF.

This clonotype was detected many times. The rearrangement joins TRBV28 to TRBJ1-5; the D is unclear. The CDR3 is 13 amino acids. Germline CDR1 reads MDHEN; CDR2 reads SYDVKM. Deletions cut 6 bases from V and 1 base from J, with 7 bases between. CDR3 nucleotides: TGTGCCAGCAGAGGCCTGAGCAATCAGCCCCAGCATTTT. Its translation is CASRGLSNQPQHF.

This clonotype was found many times. The chain combines TRBV9 with TRBJ1-1, with D unresolved. Germline assignment: CDR1 SGDLS and CDR2 YYNGEE. The CDR3 spans 12 residues. Trimming pared 0 bases from V and 3 bases from J, leaving 3 bases between. The CDR3: CASSVDDTEAFF. In DNA, the CDR3 is TGTGCCAGCAGCGTAGACGACACTGAAGCTTTCTTT.

This chain connects TRBV5-1 to TRBJ2-2; 7 nucleotides agree with TRBD2. This CDR3 contains 16 residues. After removal of 0 bases from V and 0 bases from J, the junction contained 2 bases not matched to a gene. Germline V gene data show CDR1 as SGHRS and CDR2 as YFSETQ. The CDR3 region has the DNA TGCGCCAGCAGCTTGGATGGGGGGGCGAACACCGGGGAGCTGTTTTTT. This codes for CASSLDGGANTGELFF.

This clonotype occurred a few times. Being one base from a much bigger clone, this may be a read error. In this CDR3 the conserved last residue, phenylalanine or tryptophan, is missing, so a read error is likely. The gene calls are TRBV28 and TRBJ1-2; 7 nucleotides match TRBD1. The CDR3 totals 14 residues. The trim removed 6 bases at V and 2 bases at J, leaving 6 bases unmatched. Germline CDR1 reads MDHEN; CDR2 reads SYDVKM. The CDR3 region is CASRRQGENYGYTS. The CDR3, as DNA: TGTGCCAGCAGAAGACAGGGAGAAAACTATGGCTACACCTCC.

This clonotype was found many times. V is TRBV28 and J is TRBJ2-2; possible D gene TRBD2, 6 bases. V dropped 7 bases and J dropped 1 base, with 16 bases sitting between them. This CDR3 is built from 16 residues. Germline loops: CDR1 MDHEN, CDR2 SYDVKM. CDR3: CASTKTGDLNTGELFF. The CDR3 nucleotides read TGTGCCAGCACCAAAACTGGGGACTTGAACACCGGGGAGCTGTTTTTT.

This clonotype was detected many times. V and J are TRBV6-1 and TRBJ1-1; 10 bases match TRBD1. Germline values: CDR1 MNHNS, CDR2 SASEGT. Germline trimming cut 6 bases from V and 4 bases from J; bases unmatched to any gene: 2. The CDR3 has 13 residues. DNA of the CDR3: TGTGCCAGCAGATGGACAGGGGGCACTGAAGCTTTCTTT. Translation: CASRWTGGTEAFF.

The rearrangement uses TRBV20-1 and TRBJ2-7, with 8 bases lining up with TRBD2. The J call is doubtful: the DNA matches TRBJ2-1 better. Germline lookup yields CDR1 DFQATT and CDR2 SNEGSKA (reference sequence). The CDR3 length is 12 residues. The CDR3 here is CSAIGRGYEQFF. CDR3 in DNA: TGCAGTGCTATCGGGAGGGGTTACGAGCAGTTCTTC.

This clonotype was counted many times. V is TRBV6-1 and J is TRBJ2-7, with unresolved D. Germline V gene sequence: CDR1 MNHNS, CDR2 SASEGT. V was shortened by 2 bases and J by 3 bases, with 14 bases between the two germline ends. The length of the CDR3 is 15 residues. Here the CDR3 DNA reads TGTGCCAGCAGTGAACTGCAGGATTCCTTCTACGAGCAGTACTTC. Translation: CASSELQDSFYEQYF.

The genes are TRBV20-1 and TRBJ2-5; the D gene is possibly TRBD2 (5 bases). The CDR3 totals 10 residues. CDR1 is DFQATT, CDR2 SNEGSKA, per germline (reference sequence). V was trimmed by 6 bases and J by 5 bases, leaving 7 bases between them. The CDR3 sequence: CSALAETQYF. In DNA form, the CDR3 reads TGCAGTGCGTTAGCGGAGACCCAGTACTTC.

This clonotype was recorded at least ten times. The rearrangement uses TRBV12-3 or TRBV12-4 and TRBJ2-7, with D possibly TRBD2 on 6 matching bases. The CDR3 consists of 13 residues. With 10 bases removed from V and 5 bases from J, the gap between germline ends came to 18 bases. The CDR3 sequence is CATQFAGSDEQYF. CDR3 nucleotide sequence: TGTGCCACCCAGTTCGCGGGGTCCGACGAGCAGTACTTC.

Many counts were recorded for this clonotype. The chain combines TRBV14 with TRBJ2-5; D is uncertain. The CDR3 runs to 17 residues. Germline CDR1 is SGHDN and CDR2 is FVKESK. V lost 0 bases to trimming and J lost 7 bases, with 21 bases between them. The CDR3 sequence is CASSQDRLVFHLRTQYF. The DNA of the CDR3 is TGTGCCAGCAGCCAAGACCGGCTAGTCTTCCACCTCCGGACCCAGTACTTC. Together with reference TRBV14 and TRBJ2-5, the CDR3 gives the full variable domain: EAGVTQFPSHSVIEKGQTVTLRCDPISGHDNLYWYRRVMGKEIKFLLHFVKESKQDESGMPNNRFLAERTGGTYSTLKVQPAELEDSGVYFCASSQDRLVFHLRTQYFGPGTRLLVL.

This clonotype showed up many times. This sequence joins TRBV19 and TRBJ1-3, with D tentatively TRBD1 (6 bases). The CDR3 spans 13 residues. V was clipped by 9 bases and J by 4 bases, with 13 bases between them. The V gene's germline CDR1 is LNHDA and CDR2 SQIVND (reference sequence). CDR3 nucleotide sequence: TGTGCCAGCGGAGACAGGTCGGGAAACACCATATATTTT. Its protein is CASGDRSGNTIYF.

This clonotype was recorded a few times. J is TRBJ2-7 and V is TRBV12-3 or TRBV12-4; 10 bases are shared with TRBD1. This CDR3 has 14 amino acids. Losses at the gene ends were 6 bases for V and 5 bases for J; bases not matched to a gene: 7. CDR3 loop: CASSKDRGSDEQYF. As DNA, the CDR3 is TGTGCCAGCAGCAAGGACAGGGGGTCTGACGAGCAGTACTTC.

In this sample, this clonotype turned up many times. V and J are TRBV11-2 and TRBJ2-7; the D gene is possibly TRBD2 (5 bases). CDR3 length equals 13 residues. From germline, CDR1 is SGHAT and CDR2 FQNNGV. V was pared by 5 bases and J by 3 bases, with 11 bases between. CDR3 residues: CASSPLRDYEQYF. The DNA of the CDR3 is TGTGCCAGCAGCCCATTACGGGACTACGAGCAGTACTTC.

This clonotype was observed at least ten times. At one boundary the junction diverges from the germline segment, which might be a read error. The chain employs TRBV6-1 and TRBJ2-7; no clear D gene. The V gene's germline CDR1 is MNHNS and CDR2 SASEGT. CDR3 length: 13 amino acids. The CDR3 sequence: CANSRGPSYEQYF. The CDR3 nucleotides are TGTGCCAACAGTCGAGGACCCTCCTACGAGCAGTACTTC.

The V and J genes are TRBV20-1 and TRBJ1-2; 12 nucleotides line up with TRBD1. The V gene end was trimmed by 5 bases and the J gene end by 7 bases; junction bases not matched to a gene: 11. The CDR3 runs 15 residues. CDR1 DFQATT and CDR2 SNEGSKA come from the germline V gene (reference sequence). The CDR3 loop is CSASGQGALRGGYTF. The CDR3 nucleotides read TGCAGTGCTTCGGGACAGGGGGCGTTGAGGGGTGGCTACACCTTC.

The genes are TRBV5-1 and TRBJ2-7; D may be TRBD1 (5 bases). The CDR3 is 12 amino acids. The V end was cut by 2 bases, the J end by 6 bases, with 9 bases between. CDR1 SGHRS and CDR2 YFSETQ come from the germline V gene. The CDR3 region is CASSLPGREQYF. The CDR3 region has the DNA TGCGCCAGCAGCTTACCAGGGCGCGAGCAGTACTTC. The full variable domain, its missing parts supplied by reference TRBV5-1 and TRBJ2-7, is KAGVTQTPRYLIKTRGQQVTLSCSPISGHRSVSWYQQTPGQGLQFLFEYFSETQRNKGNFPGRFSGRQFSNSRSEMNVSTLELGDSALYLCASSLPGREQYFGPGTRLTVT.

This clonotype came up many times. This chain joins TRBV11-2 and TRBJ1-2; perhaps TRBD1 as D (6 bases). Between the trimmed V and J ends, which lost 6 bases and 7 bases, there was a span of 18 bases. This CDR3 spans 14 amino acids. Germline CDR1 reads SGHAT; CDR2 reads FQNNGV. CDR3 amino acids: CASSTYRESGGYTF. CDR3 nucleotide sequence: TGTGCCAGCAGTACGTACAGGGAAAGTGGTGGCTACACCTTC.